The following is a T cell receptor (beta chain) sequence with its context. Its antigen is still unknown. This entry is derived from a study of cytomegalovirus exposure and HLA in healthy donors. It was with 60 Vbeta and 13 Jbeta primers that the PCR ran. TCRdb's copy holds only in-frame clones and misses some; the assay was immunoSEQ multiplex PCR. The sample lists around 140,000 clones, 82% occurring once. The J segment lost 3 bases and the V segment lost 1 base, leaving 7 bases of the junction unmatched. Germline V gives CDR1 LNHNV, CDR2 YYDKDF (reference sequence). The CDR3 spans 16 residues. Study outcomes and limitations: Information on immune exposure was restricted to one variable (CMV serostatus).

The rearrangement uses TRBV15 and TRBJ2-7; 9 bases map to TRBD1. The receptor was isolated from a male donor in good health and CMV-seronegative. The sample consisted of PBMCs. DNA for the CDR3: TGTGCCACCAGCAGAGCGGACAGGGGATCCATCTACGAGCAGTACTTC. As protein: CATSRADRGSIYEQYF.